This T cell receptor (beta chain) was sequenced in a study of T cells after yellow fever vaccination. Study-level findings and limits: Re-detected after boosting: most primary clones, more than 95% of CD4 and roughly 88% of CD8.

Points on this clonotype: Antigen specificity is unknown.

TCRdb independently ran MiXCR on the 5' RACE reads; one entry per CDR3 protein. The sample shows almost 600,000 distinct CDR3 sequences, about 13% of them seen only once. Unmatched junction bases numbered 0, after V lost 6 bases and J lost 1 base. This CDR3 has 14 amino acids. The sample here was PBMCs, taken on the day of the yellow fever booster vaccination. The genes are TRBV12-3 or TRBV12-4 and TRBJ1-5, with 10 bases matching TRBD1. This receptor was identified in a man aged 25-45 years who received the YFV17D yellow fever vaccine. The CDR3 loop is CASRTGGSNQPQHF. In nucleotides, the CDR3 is TGTGCCAGCAGGACAGGGGGCAGCAATCAGCCCCAGCATTTT.